Each of the 11 T cell receptor beta chains below was sequenced from the same sample in a study of beta chain features in type 1 diabetes. All of the isolated RNA was reverse transcribed, so expressed TCRB transcripts were sequenced. Produced via immunoSEQ multiplex PCR; TCRdb's table is partial and in-frame only. The top ten clones hold roughly 0.059% of a sample with more than 85,000 clones, less than 40% of them seen once. Sequences were obtained from stem cell memory CD4+ T cells from blood. The origin of the receptors is a woman aged 18-29 years in good health.

This clone was observed a few times. The rearrangement joins TRBV5-1 to TRBJ2-1; no clear D gene. V lost 4 bases to trimming and J lost 0 bases, with 11 bases between them. Germline V gene lookup returns CDR1 SGHRS and CDR2 YFSETQ. This CDR3 contains 15 residues. In nucleotides, the CDR3 is TGCGCCAGCAGCCCCTCGAGCCCCTCCTACAATGAGCAGTTCTTC. Protein sequence: CASSPSSPSYNEQFF.

This clone came up a few times. The chain employs TRBV30 and TRBJ2-1; 15 bases are shared with TRBD2. CDR1 GTSNPN and CDR2 SVGIG come from the germline V gene (reference sequence). Trimming took 6 bases from V and 2 from J; bases not matched to a gene: 8. The CDR3 is 17 residues long. The CDR3 coding sequence is TGTGCCTGCACCCCCGGGACTAGCGGGAGGCCCTACAATGAGCAGTTCTTC. Translating it yields CACTPGTSGRPYNEQFF.

The V and J genes are TRBV4-2 and TRBJ2-2, with a tentative D call TRBD2 (6 bases). Trimming removed 2 bases from V and 6 bases from J, with 13 bases in between. The length of the CDR3 is 15 residues. Germline V gene sequence: CDR1 LGHNA, CDR2 YNFKEQ. The DNA of the CDR3 is TGTGCCAGCAGCCAACTCGGGACTCAGCCCGGGGAGCTGTTTTTT. It specifies CASSQLGTQPGELFF.

This rearrangement joins TRBV5-1 to TRBJ2-5; 11 bases agree with TRBD2. V lost 6 bases and J lost 1; bases outside the gene matches: 11. Germline values: CDR1 SGHRS, CDR2 YFSETQ. The CDR3 length is 17 residues. The CDR3 loop reads CASNLGPSGRFQETQYF. CDR3 in DNA: TGCGCCAGCAACCTTGGTCCTAGCGGGAGGTTCCAAGAGACCCAGTACTTC.

The chain has TRBV28 and TRBJ1-5; 10 nucleotides align to TRBD1. J was trimmed by 5 bases and V by 6 bases; bases with no gene match: 19. Germline CDR1 and CDR2: MDHEN and SYDVKM. The CDR3 extends over 19 amino acids. CDR3 loop: CASSKRSGQGLYRDQPQHF. The DNA of the CDR3 is TGTGCCAGCAGCAAACGGTCGGGACAGGGGTTATATCGGGATCAGCCCCAGCATTTT.

This chain connects TRBV11-3 to TRBJ2-1, with TRBD1 identical over 7 bases. This CDR3 comprises 15 residues. Germline V gene data show CDR1 as SGHNT and CDR2 as YENEEA. With V trimmed by 5 bases and J by 5 bases, 9 bases remained unmatched. The CDR3 nucleotides read TGTGCCAGCAGCCTCAGACAGGGTCAGCACAATGAGCAGTTCTTC. Translated: CASSLRQGQHNEQFF.

This clone was counted between two and nine times. The V gene is TRBV27, the J gene TRBJ2-1; tentatively, D is TRBD2 (7 bases). The CDR3 is made up of 15 amino acids. Trimming cost V 3 bases and J 10 bases, with 19 bases left between them. Germline CDR1 is MNHEY and CDR2 is SMNVEV (reference sequence). In DNA form, the CDR3 reads TGTGCCAGCAGTTTTTCCCGAGGGGGGGATGGGGAGCAGTTCTTC. This gives the protein CASSFSRGGDGEQFF.

This chain links TRBV7-3 with TRBJ2-3, with TRBD1 as a possible D gene (6 bases). Germline values: CDR1 SGHTA, CDR2 FQGTGA. V was cut by 5 bases and J by 2 bases, with 17 bases left in between. The CDR3 spans 16 residues. The chain's CDR3 is CASSNPPWDITDTQYF. The DNA for the CDR3 is TGTGCCAGCAGCAATCCCCCCTGGGACATCACAGATACGCAGTATTTT.

This chain links TRBV27 with TRBJ1-1; D unclear. V lost 8 bases to trimming and J lost 0 bases, with 10 bases between them. Per germline, CDR1 MNHEY and CDR2 SMNVEV (reference sequence). The CDR3 consists of 13 residues. In DNA form, the CDR3 reads TGTGCCAGCTCCCGTTACATGAACACTGAAGCTTTCTTT. Protein: CASSRYMNTEAFF.

This rearrangement joins TRBV20-1 to TRBJ2-7, with D possibly TRBD1 on 5 matching bases. Germline V gives CDR1 DFQATT, CDR2 SNEGSKA (reference sequence). The CDR3 has 11 residues. Trimming pared 4 bases from V and 1 base from J, leaving 5 bases between. CDR3 coding DNA: TGCAGTGCTACAGGGTCCTACGAGCAGTACTTC. The encoded protein is CSATGSYEQYF.

This chain connects TRBV28 to TRBJ1-4, with D possibly matching TRBD1 (6 bases). Germline V lookup: CDR1 MDHEN, CDR2 SYDVKM. Deletions cut 6 bases from V and 0 bases from J, with 11 bases between. The CDR3 spans 15 residues. CDR3 region: CASSQTGPTNEKLFF. CDR3 nucleotides: TGTGCCAGCAGCCAGACAGGTCCAACTAATGAAAAACTGTTTTTT.